A selection of T cell receptor beta chains follows, all from one sample in a study of molecular identifiers for immune sequencing clone quantification. Using its own MiXCR run on the PCR reads, TCRdb lists one record per CDR3 protein. The table has 12,000 or so distinct CDR3 sequences, about 20% seen once. The sample comprised naive CD8+ T cells from blood, with Jurkat cell RNA spiked in. The source is a human donor in good health. Some libraries in this study had Jurkat cell RNA spiked in. CDR3s include the opening cysteine and the closing phenylalanine or tryptophan. The D gene is left open where the match is weak. Rows give clone size only sometimes, using once, few, many, or a class for an expanded clone.

J gene | V gene | clone size | D gene | CDR3 protein | CDR3 DNA
TRBJ1-1 | TRBV6-5 | medium-sized | NA | CASSYWQGWSTEAFF | TGTGCCAGCAGTTACTGGCAGGGGTGGAGCACTGAAGCTTTCTTT
TRBJ2-7 | TRBV6-1 | NA | NA | CASSDSLAYEQYF | TGTGCCAGCAGTGACTCTCTGGCCTACGAGCAGTACTTC
TRBJ1-2 | TRBV27 | NA | TRBD1 | CASGPPTGGWYGYTF | TGTGCCAGCGGACCTCCAACAGGGGGATGGTATGGCTACACCTTC
TRBJ2-1 | TRBV28 | NA | TRBD2 | CASSLILAGASLDNEQFF | TGTGCCAGCAGTTTAATCCTAGCGGGAGCATCGCTAGACAATGAGCAGTTCTTC
TRBJ2-3 | TRBV27 | medium-sized | NA | CAPWQGHTDTQYF | TGTGCCCCGTGGCAGGGACACACAGATACGCAGTATTTT
TRBJ2-1 | TRBV27 | NA | TRBD2 | CDSSIPGLAYNEQFF | TGTGACAGCAGTATCCCAGGACTAGCTTACAATGAGCAGTTCTTC
TRBJ2-7 | TRBV9 | medium-sized | NA | CASSVGQTYEQYF | TGTGCCAGCAGCGTAGGACAGACCTACGAGCAGTACTTC
TRBJ2-6 | TRBV4-2 | medium-sized | NA | CASSQPGLGGANVLTF | TGTGCCAGCAGCCAACCGGGCCTGGGTGGGGCCAACGTCCTGACTTTC
TRBJ2-1 | TRBV20-1 | medium-sized | NA | CSARDLGESSYNEQFF | TGCAGTGCTAGAGACCTCGGTGAGAGCTCCTACAATGAGCAGTTCTTC
TRBJ2-7 | TRBV7-2 | many | NA | CASSLALGGAEQYF | TGTGCCAGCAGCTTAGCGCTCGGAGGGGCTGAGCAGTACTTC
TRBJ1-2 | TRBV20-1 | medium-sized | NA | CSARGVGEPYGYTF | TGCAGTGCTAGAGGTGTGGGTGAACCCTATGGCTACACCTTC
TRBJ1-2 | TRBV2 | many | NA | CAGIEGRTQTYGYTF | TGTGCCGGGATCGAGGGGCGAACCCAGACCTATGGCTACACCTTC
TRBJ2-7 | TRBV19 | NA | NA | CASSMADTYEQYF | TGTGCCAGTAGCATGGCTGACACCTACGAGCAGTACTTC
TRBJ1-4 | TRBV20-1 | few | TRBD1 | CSARGGGGYFNEKLFF | TGCAGTGCTAGAGGGGGAGGGGGCTATTTTAATGAAAAACTGTTTTTT
TRBJ2-7 | TRBV4-2 | few | NA | CASSQEATLSNEQYF | TGTGCCAGCAGCCAAGAAGCCACATTAAGTAACGAGCAGTACTTC
TRBJ1-1 | TRBV11-2 | NA | NA | CASSLDGGGPRGTEAFF | TGTGCCAGCAGCTTAGACGGAGGGGGGCCTCGAGGCACTGAAGCTTTCTTT
TRBJ2-1 | TRBV20-1 | medium-sized | TRBD2 | CSARDPGLDYNEQFF | TGCAGTGCTAGAGACCCGGGACTAGACTACAATGAGCAGTTCTTC
TRBJ1-2 | TRBV20-1 | many | TRBD1 | CSARDLHRGGYGYTF | TGCAGTGCTAGAGATCTCCACAGGGGAGGGTATGGCTACACCTTC
TRBJ2-7 | TRBV9 | many | TRBD2 | CASSVLHTSVFSEQYF | TGTGCCAGCAGCGTCCTCCACACTAGCGTTTTTTCCGAGCAGTACTTC
TRBJ2-3 | TRBV10-2 | medium-sized | NA | CAIFKDTQYF | TGCGCCATTTTCAAAGATACGCAGTATTTT
TRBJ2-7 | TRBV5-1 | medium-sized | NA | CASSLKLEGFYEQYF | TGCGCCAGCAGCTTAAAGTTAGAAGGATTCTACGAGCAGTACTTC
TRBJ2-7 | TRBV5-6 | medium-sized | NA | CASSHGKYEQYF | TGTGCCAGCAGTCATGGAAAGTACGAGCAGTACTTC
TRBJ2-5 | TRBV4-1 | many | TRBD2 | CASSQPPGTSGDLGTQYF | TGCGCCAGCAGCCAGCCCCCCGGGACTAGCGGGGACCTTGGGACCCAGTACTTC
TRBJ2-3 | TRBV5-4 | many | NA | CASSLGQGVPGTDTQYF | TGTGCCAGCAGCTTGGGGCAGGGAGTTCCTGGTACAGATACGCAGTATTTT
TRBJ2-3 | TRBV7-8 | medium-sized | TRBD2 | CASSLPRTGTSEDTQYF | TGTGCCAGCAGCTTGCCTCGCACCGGGACTAGCGAGGATACGCAGTATTTT
TRBJ2-3 | TRBV30 | medium-sized | NA | CAWSPSSTDTQYF | TGTGCCTGGAGTCCGTCTAGCACAGATACGCAGTATTTT
TRBJ1-1 | TRBV4-2 | many | NA | CASSQVVNTEAFF | TGTGCCAGCAGCCAAGTAGTGAACACTGAAGCTTTCTTT
TRBJ2-1 | TRBV27 | NA | TRBD2 | CASSFGLAGGSEQFF | TGTGCCAGCAGTTTCGGACTAGCGGGAGGAAGTGAGCAGTTCTTC
TRBJ1-2 | TRBV28 | many | TRBD1 | CANLRDRVDYGYTF | TGTGCCAACCTCCGGGACAGGGTTGACTATGGCTACACCTTC